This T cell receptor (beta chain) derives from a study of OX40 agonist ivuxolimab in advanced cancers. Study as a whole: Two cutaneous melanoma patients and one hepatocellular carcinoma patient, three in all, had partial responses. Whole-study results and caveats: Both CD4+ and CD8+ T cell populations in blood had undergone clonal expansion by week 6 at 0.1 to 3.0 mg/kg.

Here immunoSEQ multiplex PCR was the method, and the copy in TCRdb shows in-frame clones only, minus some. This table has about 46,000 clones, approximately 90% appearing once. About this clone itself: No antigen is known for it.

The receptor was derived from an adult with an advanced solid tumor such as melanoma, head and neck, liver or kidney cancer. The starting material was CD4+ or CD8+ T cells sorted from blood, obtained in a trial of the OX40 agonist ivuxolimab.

CDR3 protein: CAWSASRWDGYTF. The DNA for the CDR3 is TGTGCCTGGAGTGCGTCCAGGTGGGATGGCTACACCTTC. The chain recombines TRBV30 with TRBJ1-2; no clear D gene. This CDR3 spans 13 amino acids. Trimming pared 1 base from V and 6 bases from J, leaving 12 bases between. Germline V CDR1 and CDR2: GTSNPN, SVGIG (reference sequence).